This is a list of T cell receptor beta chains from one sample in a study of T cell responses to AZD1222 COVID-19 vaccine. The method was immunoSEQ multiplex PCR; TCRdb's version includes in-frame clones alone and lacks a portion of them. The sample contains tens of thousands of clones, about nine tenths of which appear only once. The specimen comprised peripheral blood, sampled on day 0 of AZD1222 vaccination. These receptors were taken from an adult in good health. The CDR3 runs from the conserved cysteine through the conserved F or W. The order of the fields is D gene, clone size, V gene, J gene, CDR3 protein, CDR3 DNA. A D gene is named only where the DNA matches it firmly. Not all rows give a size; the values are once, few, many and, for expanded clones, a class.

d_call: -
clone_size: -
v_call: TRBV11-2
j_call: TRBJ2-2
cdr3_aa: CASSLAAHTNTGELFF
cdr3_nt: TGTGCCAGCAGCTTAGCAGCGCACACGAACACCGGGGAGCTGTTTTTT

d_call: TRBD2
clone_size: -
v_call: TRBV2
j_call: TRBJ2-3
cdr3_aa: CASSDWGGIGRDTQYF
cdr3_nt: TGTGCCAGCAGTGATTGGGGGGGGATAGGTAGGGATACGCAGTATTTT

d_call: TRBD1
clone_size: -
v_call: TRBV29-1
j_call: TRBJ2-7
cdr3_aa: CSVRDSFSIFYEQYF
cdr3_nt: TGCAGCGTTCGGGACAGCTTTTCAATTTTTTACGAGCAGTACTTC

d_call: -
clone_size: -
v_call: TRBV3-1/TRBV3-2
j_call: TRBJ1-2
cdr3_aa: CASSPDRTNYGYTF
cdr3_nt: TGTGCCAGCAGCCCGGACCGCACTAACTATGGCTACACCTTC

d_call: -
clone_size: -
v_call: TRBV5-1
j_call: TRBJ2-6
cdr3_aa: CASSPLLPVSTGANVLTF
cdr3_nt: TGCGCCAGCAGCCCTCTTCTGCCCGTATCGACCGGGGCCAACGTCCTGACTTTC

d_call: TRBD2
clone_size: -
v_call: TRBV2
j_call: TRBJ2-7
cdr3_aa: CASRIGRDYEQYF
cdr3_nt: TGTGCCAGCCGTATAGGGAGGGACTACGAGCAGTACTTC

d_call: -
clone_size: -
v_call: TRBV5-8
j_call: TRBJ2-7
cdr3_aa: CASSYLMLVQISYEQYF
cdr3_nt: TGTGCCAGCAGCTATCTTATGCTGGTACAAATTTCCTACGAGCAGTACTTC

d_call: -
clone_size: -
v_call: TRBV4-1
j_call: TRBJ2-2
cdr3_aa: CASSQDRTNTGELFF
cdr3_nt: TGCGCCAGCAGCCAAGACAGGACGAACACCGGGGAGCTGTTTTTT

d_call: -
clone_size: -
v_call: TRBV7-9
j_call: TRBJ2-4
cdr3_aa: CASSFGLSGVVQYF
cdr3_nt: TGTGCCAGCAGCTTCGGGCTGTCCGGAGTTGTTCAGTACTTC

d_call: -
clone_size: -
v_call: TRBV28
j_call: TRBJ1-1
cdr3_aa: CASSLRDTKAFF
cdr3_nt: TGTGCCAGCAGTTTACGGGACACCAAAGCTTTCTTT

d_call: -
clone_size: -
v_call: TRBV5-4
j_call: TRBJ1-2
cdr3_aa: CASSRWGGRGYTF
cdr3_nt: TGTGCCAGCAGCCGGTGGGGCGGCCGTGGCTACACCTTC

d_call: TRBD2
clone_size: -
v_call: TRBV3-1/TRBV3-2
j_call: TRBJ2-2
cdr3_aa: CASSQTLAGGTGELFF
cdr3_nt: TGTGCCAGCAGTCAAACGTTAGCGGGAGGGACCGGGGAGCTGTTTTTT

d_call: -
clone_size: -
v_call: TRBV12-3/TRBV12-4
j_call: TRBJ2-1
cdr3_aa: CASSFTQGNPFF
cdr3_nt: TGTGCCAGCAGTTTTACCCAAGGGAATCCGTTCTTC

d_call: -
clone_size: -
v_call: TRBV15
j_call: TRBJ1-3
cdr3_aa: CATSRDRTVAGNTIYF
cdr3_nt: TGTGCCACCAGCAGAGATAGGACAGTTGCTGGAAACACCATATATTTT

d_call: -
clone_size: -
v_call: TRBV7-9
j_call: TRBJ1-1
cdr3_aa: CASSLAGSRGTEAFF
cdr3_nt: TGTGCCAGCAGCTTAGCCGGCAGCAGAGGCACTGAAGCTTTCTTT

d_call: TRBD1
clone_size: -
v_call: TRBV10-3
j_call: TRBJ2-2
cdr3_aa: CAINGGTGHTGELFF
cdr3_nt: TGTGCCATCAATGGCGGGACAGGGCACACCGGGGAGCTGTTTTTT

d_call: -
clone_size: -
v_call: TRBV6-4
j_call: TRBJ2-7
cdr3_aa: CASSRGPSYEQYF
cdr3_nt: TGTGCCAGCAGTCGGGGACCTTCCTACGAGCAGTACTTC

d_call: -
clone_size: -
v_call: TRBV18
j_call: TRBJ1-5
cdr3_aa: CASSPSDGKPQHF
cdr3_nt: TGTGCCAGCTCACCATCCGACGGTAAGCCCCAGCATTTT

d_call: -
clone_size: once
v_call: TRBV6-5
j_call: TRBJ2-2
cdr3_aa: CASSFRGAGELFF
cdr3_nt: TGTGCCAGCAGTTTTAGAGGGGCCGGGGAGCTGTTTTTT

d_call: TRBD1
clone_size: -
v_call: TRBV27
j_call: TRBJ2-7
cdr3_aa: CASSFRGGYYEQYF
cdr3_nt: TGTGCCAGCAGTTTCAGAGGGGGCTACTACGAGCAGTACTTC

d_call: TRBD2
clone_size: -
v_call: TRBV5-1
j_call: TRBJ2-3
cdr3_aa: CASSLWMLHGGALSTDTQYF
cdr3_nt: TGCGCCAGCAGCTTGTGGATGCTACACGGGGGGGCCCTTAGCACAGATACGCAGTATTTT

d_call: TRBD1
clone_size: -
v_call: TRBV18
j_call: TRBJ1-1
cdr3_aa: CASTTSTGVTEAFF
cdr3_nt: TGTGCCAGCACAACGAGTACAGGGGTCACTGAAGCTTTCTTT

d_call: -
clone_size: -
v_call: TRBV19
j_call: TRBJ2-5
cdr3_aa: CASSKTGTQYF
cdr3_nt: TGTGCCAGTAGTAAAACAGGGACCCAGTACTTC

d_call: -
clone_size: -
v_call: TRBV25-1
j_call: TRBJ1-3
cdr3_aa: CARAGQKNPLFSGNTIYF
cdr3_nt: TGTGCCAGGGCGGGGCAGAAGAACCCACTTTTCTCTGGAAACACCATATATTTT

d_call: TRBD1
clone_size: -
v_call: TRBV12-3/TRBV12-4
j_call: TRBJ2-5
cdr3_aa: CASSRTGRETQYF
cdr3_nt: TGTGCCAGCAGTAGGACAGGGCGGGAGACCCAGTACTTC

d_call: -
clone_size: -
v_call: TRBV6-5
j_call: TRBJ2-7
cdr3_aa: CASRRGERRYEQYF
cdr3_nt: TGTGCCAGCCGTCGGGGAGAACGACGATACGAGCAGTACTTC

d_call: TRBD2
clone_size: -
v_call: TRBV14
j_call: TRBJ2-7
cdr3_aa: CASSRLAGAGEQYF
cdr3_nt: TGTGCCAGCAGCCGCCTAGCGGGAGCGGGTGAGCAGTACTTC

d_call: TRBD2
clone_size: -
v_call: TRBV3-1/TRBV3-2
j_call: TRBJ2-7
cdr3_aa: CASSQFPGGYEQYF
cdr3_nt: TGTGCCAGCAGCCAATTCCCGGGAGGCTACGAGCAGTACTTC

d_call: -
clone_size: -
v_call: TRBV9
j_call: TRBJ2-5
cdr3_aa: CASSGSPRETQYF
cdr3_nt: TGTGCCAGCAGCGGATCCCCCCGGGAGACCCAGTACTTC

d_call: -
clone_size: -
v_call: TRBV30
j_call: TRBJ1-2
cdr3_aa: CAWSKAVNFGYTF
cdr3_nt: TGTGCCTGGAGTAAGGCAGTAAACTTTGGCTACACCTTC

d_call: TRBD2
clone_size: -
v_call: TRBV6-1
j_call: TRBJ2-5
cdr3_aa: CASSEAAGLAGGVTQYF
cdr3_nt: TGTGCCAGCAGTGAAGCCGCCGGACTAGCGGGAGGGGTGACCCAGTACTTC

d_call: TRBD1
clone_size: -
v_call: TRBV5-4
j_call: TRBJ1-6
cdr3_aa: CASSLTGTGNSPLHF
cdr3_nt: TGTGCCAGCAGCTTAACCGGGACAGGGAATTCACCCCTCCACTTT

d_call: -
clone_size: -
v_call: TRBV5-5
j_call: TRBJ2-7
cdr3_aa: CASGDSYEQYF
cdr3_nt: TGTGCCAGCGGAGACTCCTACGAGCAGTACTTC

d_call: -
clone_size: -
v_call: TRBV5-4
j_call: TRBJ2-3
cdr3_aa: CAMDFGGSFRNTQYF
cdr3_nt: TGTGCCATGGATTTTGGGGGATCTTTCAGGAATACGCAGTATTTT

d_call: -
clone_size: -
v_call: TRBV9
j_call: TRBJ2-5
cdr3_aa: CASSVGNEGETQYF
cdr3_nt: TGTGCCAGCAGCGTAGGAAACGAGGGAGAGACCCAGTACTTC

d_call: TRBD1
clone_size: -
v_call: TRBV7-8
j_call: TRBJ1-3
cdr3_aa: CASSLINRGGGNTIYF
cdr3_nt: TGTGCCAGCAGCTTAATTAACAGGGGAGGTGGAAACACCATATATTTT

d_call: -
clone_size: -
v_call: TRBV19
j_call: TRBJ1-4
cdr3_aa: CASSINGRGAVGEKLFF
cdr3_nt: TGTGCCAGTAGTATCAACGGGCGCGGGGCCGTGGGTGAAAAACTGTTTTTT

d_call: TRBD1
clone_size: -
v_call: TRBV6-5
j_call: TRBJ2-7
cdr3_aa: CASSLDRGPYEQYF
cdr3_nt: TGTGCCAGCAGTCTGGACAGGGGGCCATACGAGCAGTACTTC

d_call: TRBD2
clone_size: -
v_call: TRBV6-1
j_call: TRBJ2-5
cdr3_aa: CASSDSGAPKETQYF
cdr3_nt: TGTGCCAGCAGTGATAGCGGGGCCCCGAAAGAGACCCAGTACTTC

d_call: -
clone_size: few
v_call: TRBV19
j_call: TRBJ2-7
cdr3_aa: CASAPGDRESEQYF
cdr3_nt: TGTGCCAGTGCCCCTGGGGACCGGGAAAGCGAGCAGTACTTC

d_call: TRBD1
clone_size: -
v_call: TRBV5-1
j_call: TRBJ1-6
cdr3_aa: CASSGTGDNSPLHF
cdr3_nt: TGCGCCAGCAGCGGGACAGGCGATAATTCACCCCTCCACTTT

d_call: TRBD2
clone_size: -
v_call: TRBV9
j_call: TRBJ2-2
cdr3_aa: CASSVTGTSAGELFF
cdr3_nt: TGTGCCAGCAGCGTTACCGGGACTAGCGCCGGGGAGCTGTTTTTT

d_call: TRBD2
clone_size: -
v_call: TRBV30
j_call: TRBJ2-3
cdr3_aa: CAWSPTSSGGPHF
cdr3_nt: TGTGCCTGGAGTCCGACCTCTAGCGGGGGCCCTCATTTT

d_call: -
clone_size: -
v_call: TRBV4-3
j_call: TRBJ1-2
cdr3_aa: CASSPAAGTYYGYTF
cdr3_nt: TGCGCCAGCAGCCCAGCGGCCGGGACCTACTATGGCTACACCTTC

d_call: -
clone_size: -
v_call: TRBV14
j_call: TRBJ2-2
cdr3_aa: CASSRTGRGTGELFF
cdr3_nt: TGTGCCAGCAGCCGCACAGGGAGGGGCACCGGGGAGCTGTTTTTT

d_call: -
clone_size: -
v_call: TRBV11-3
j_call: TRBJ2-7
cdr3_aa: CASSLGLEGDEQYF
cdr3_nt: TGTGCCAGCAGCTTAGGACTAGAAGGGGACGAGCAGTACTTC

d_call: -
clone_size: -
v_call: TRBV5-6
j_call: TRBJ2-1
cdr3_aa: CASSTKGSGFSYNEQFF
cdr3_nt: TGTGCCAGCAGCACTAAGGGGAGCGGGTTCTCCTACAATGAGCAGTTCTTC

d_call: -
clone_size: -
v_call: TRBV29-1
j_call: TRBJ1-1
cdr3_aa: CSVCRKLNTEAFF
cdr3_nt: TGCAGCGTTTGTCGGAAGTTGAACACTGAAGCTTTCTTT

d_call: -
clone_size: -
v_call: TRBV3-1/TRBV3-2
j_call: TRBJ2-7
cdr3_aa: CASSQRHYEQYF
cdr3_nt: TGTGCCAGCAGCCAAAGACACTACGAGCAGTACTTC

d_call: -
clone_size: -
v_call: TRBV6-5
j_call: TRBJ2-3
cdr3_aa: CASSYIRASSTDTQYF
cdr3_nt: TGTGCCAGCAGTTACATCAGGGCCTCTAGCACAGATACGCAGTATTTT

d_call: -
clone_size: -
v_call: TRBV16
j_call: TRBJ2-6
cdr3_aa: CASSLLQGTGANVLTF
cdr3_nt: TGTGCCAGCAGCCTACTACAGGGAACTGGGGCCAACGTCCTGACTTTC

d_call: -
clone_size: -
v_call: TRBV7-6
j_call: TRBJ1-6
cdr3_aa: CASSLAVPGHSPLHF
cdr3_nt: TGTGCCAGCAGCTTAGCGGTGCCGGGCCATTCACCCCTCCACTTT